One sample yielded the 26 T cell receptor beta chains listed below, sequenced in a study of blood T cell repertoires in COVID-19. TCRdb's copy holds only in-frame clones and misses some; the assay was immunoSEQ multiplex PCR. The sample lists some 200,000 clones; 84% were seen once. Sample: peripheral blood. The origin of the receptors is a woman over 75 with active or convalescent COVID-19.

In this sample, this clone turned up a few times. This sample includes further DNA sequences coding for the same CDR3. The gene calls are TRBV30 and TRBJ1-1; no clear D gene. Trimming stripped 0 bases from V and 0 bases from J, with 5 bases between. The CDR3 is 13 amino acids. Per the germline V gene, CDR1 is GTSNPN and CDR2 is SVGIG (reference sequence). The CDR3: CAWSVGVNTEAFF. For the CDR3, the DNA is TGTGCCTGGAGTGTCGGGGTGAACACTGAAGCTTTCTTT.

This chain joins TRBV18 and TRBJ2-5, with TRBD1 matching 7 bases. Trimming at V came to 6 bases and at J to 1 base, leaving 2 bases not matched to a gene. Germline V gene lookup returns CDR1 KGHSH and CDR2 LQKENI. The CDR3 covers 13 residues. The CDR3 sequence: CASSGTAQETQYF. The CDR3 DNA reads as TGTGCCAGCTCCGGGACAGCCCAAGAGACCCAGTACTTC.

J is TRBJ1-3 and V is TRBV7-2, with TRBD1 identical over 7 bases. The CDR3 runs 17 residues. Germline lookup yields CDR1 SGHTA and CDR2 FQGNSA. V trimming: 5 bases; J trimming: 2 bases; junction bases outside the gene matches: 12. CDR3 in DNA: TGTGCCAGCAGCGAATCGGCCCACAGGGGTACTGGAAACACCATATATTTT. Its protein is CASSESAHRGTGNTIYF.

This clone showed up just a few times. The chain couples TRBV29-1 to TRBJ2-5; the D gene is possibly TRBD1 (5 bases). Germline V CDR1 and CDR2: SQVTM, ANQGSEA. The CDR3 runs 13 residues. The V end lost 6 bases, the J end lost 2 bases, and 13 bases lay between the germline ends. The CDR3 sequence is CSVRLTVQETQYF. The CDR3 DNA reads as TGCAGCGTACGCCTGACAGTACAAGAGACCCAGTACTTC.

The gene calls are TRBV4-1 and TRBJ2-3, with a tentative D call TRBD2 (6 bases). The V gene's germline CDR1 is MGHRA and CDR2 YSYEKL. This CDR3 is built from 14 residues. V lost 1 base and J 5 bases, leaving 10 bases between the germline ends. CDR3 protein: CASSQGWRGDTQYF. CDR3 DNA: TGCGCCAGCAGCCAAGGGTGGCGGGGAGATACGCAGTATTTT.

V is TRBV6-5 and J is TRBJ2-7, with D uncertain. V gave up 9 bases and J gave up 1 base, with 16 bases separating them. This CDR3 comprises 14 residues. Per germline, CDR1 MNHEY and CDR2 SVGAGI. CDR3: CASSSLSQSYEQYF. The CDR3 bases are TGTGCCAGTTCGTCCCTCAGTCAATCCTACGAGCAGTACTTC.

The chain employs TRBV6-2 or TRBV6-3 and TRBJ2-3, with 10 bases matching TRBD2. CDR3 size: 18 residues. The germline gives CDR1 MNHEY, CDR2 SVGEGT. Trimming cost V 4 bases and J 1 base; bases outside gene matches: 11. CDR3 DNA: TGTGCCAGCAGTTTTAACCTGATTACTAGCGGGGGCACAGATACGCAGTATTTT. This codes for CASSFNLITSGGTDTQYF.

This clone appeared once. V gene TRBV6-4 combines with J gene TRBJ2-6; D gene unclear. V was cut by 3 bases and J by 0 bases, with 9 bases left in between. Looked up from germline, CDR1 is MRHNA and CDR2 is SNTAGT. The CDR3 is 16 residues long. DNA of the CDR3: TGTGCCAGCAGTGATAACATCCTCTCTGGGGCCAACGTCCTGACTTTC. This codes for CASSDNILSGANVLTF.

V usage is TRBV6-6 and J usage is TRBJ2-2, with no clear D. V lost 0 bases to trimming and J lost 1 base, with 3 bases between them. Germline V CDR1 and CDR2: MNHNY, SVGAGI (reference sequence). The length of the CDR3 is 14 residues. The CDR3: CASSYSLNTGELFF. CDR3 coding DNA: TGTGCCAGCAGTTACTCCTTGAACACCGGGGAGCTGTTTTTT.

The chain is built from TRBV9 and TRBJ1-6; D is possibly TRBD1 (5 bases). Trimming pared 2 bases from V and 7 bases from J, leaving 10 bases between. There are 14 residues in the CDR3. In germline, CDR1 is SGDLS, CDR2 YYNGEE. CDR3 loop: CASSVSTANSPLHF. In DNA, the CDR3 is TGTGCCAGCAGCGTGTCGACAGCAAATTCACCCCTCCACTTT.

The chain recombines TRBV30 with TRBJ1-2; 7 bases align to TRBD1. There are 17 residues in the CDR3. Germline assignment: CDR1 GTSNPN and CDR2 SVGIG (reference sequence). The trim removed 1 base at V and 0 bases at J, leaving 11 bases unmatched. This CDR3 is CAWSAPGQPSANYGYTF. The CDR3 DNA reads TGTGCCTGGAGTGCCCCGGGACAGCCGTCAGCTAACTATGGCTACACCTTC.

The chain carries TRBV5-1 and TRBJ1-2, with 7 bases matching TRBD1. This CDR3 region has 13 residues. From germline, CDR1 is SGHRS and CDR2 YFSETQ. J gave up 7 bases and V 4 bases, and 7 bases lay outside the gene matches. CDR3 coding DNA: TGCGCCAGCAGCGTACAGGGGATCGGTGGCTACACCTTC. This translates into CASSVQGIGGYTF.

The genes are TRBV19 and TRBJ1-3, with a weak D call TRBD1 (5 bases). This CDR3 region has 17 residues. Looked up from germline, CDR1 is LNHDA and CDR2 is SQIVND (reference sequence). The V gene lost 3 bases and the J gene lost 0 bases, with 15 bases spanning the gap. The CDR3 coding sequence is TGTGCCAGTAGTATCGAGTTTCGGGGGATCTCTGGAAACACCATATATTTT. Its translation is CASSIEFRGISGNTIYF.

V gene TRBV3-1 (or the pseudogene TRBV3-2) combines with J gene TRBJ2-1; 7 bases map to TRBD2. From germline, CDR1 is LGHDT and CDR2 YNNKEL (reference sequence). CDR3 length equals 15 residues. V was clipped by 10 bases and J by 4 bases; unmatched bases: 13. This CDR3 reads CATGSWLAEYNEQFF. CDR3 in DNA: TGTGCCACCGGCTCGTGGCTAGCGGAATACAATGAGCAGTTCTTC.

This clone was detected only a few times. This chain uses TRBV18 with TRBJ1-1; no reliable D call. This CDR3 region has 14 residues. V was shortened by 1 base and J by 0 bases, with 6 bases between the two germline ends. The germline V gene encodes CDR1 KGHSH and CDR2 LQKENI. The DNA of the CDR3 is TGTGCCAGCTCACCACTAAATATGAACACTGAAGCTTTCTTT. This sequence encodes CASSPLNMNTEAFF.

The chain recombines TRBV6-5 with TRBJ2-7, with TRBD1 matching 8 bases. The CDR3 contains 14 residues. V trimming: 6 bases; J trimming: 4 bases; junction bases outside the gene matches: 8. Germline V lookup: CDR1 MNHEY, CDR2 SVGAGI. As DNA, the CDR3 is TGTGCCAGCAGACCCAAGGACAGGGTATACGAGCAGTACTTC. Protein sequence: CASRPKDRVYEQYF.

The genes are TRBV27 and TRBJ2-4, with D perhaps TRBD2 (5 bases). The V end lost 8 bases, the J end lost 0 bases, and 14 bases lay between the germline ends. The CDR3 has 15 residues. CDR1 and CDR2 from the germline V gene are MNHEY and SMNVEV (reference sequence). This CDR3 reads CASGNPGLAKNIQYF. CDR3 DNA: TGTGCCAGCGGTAATCCCGGACTAGCCAAAAACATTCAGTACTTC.

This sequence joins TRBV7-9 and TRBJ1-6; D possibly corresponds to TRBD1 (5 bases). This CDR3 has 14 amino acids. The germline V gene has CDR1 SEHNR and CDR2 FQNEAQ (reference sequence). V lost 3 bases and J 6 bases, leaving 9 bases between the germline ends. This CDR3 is CASSLDTTNSPLHF. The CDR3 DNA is TGTGCCAGCAGCTTGGACACGACTAATTCACCCCTCCACTTT.

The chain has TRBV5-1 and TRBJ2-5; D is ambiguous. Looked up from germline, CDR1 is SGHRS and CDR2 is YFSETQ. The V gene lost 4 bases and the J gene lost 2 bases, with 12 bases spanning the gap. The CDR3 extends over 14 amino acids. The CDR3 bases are TGCGCCAGCAGCCAAAGAGCCGAACAAGAGACCCAGTACTTC. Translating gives CASSQRAEQETQYF.

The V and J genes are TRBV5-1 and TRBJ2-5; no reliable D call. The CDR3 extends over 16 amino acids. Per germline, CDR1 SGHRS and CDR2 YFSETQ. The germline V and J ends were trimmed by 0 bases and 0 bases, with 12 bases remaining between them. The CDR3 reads CASSLGLTVNQETQYF. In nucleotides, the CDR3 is TGCGCCAGCAGCTTGGGTCTAACCGTGAACCAAGAGACCCAGTACTTC.

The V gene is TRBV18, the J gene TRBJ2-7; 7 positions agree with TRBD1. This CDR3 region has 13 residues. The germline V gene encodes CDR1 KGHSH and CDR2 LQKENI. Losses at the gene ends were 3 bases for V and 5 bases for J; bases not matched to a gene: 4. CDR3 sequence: CASSPTGVNEQYF. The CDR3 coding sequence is TGTGCCAGCTCACCTACAGGGGTCAACGAGCAGTACTTC.

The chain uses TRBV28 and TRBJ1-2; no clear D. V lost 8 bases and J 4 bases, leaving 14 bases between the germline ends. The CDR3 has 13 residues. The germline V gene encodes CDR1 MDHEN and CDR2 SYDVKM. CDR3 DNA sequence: TGTGCCAGCCACCGCGGCACACTCTATGGCTACACCTTC. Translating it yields CASHRGTLYGYTF.

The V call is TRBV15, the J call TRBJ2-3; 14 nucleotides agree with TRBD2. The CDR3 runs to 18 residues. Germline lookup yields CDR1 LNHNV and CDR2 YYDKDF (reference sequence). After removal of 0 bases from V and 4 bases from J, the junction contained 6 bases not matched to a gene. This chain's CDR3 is CATSRDLGTSGSSDTQYF. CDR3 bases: TGTGCCACCAGCAGAGACCTGGGGACTAGCGGGAGCTCAGATACGCAGTATTTT.

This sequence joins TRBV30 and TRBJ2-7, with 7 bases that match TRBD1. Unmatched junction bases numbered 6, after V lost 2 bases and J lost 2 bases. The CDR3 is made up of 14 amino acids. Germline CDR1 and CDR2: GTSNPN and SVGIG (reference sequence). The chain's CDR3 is CAWSTLGTAYEQYF. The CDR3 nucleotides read TGTGCCTGGAGTACGCTGGGGACAGCCTACGAGCAGTACTTC.

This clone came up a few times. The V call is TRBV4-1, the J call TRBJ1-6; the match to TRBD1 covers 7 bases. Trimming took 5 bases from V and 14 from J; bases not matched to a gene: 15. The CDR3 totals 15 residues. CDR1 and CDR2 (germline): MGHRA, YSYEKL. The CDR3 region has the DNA TGCGCCAGCAGCATACCTGGGACAGTAGTTTCGGCCCTCCACTTT. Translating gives CASSIPGTVVSALHF.

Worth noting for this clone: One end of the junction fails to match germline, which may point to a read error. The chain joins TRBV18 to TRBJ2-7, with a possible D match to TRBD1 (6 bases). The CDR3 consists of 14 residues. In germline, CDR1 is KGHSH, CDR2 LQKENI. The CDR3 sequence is CASSPQQGSHEQYF. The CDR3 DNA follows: TGTGCCAGCTCACCACAACAGGGCTCCCACGAGCAGTACTTC.